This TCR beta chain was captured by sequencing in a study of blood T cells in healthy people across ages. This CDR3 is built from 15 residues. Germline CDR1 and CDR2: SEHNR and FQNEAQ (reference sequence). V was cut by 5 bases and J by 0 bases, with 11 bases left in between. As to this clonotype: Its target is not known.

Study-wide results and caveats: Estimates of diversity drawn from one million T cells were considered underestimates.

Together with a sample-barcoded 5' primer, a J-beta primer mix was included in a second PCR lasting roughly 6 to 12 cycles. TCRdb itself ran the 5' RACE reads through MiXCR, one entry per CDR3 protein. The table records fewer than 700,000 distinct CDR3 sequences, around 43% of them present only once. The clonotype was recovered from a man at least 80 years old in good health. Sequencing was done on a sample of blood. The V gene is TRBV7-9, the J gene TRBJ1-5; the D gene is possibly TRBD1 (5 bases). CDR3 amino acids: CASSAQGYSNQPQHF. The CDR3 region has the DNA TGTGCCAGCAGCGCGCAGGGTTATAGCAATCAGCCCCAGCATTTT.